This is a list of T cell receptor beta chains from one sample in a study of blood T cell repertoires in COVID-19. Measured with immunoSEQ multiplex PCR; TCRdb has only the in-frame clones, and not every one. The repertoire includes about 170,000 clones, about 80% of them detected once, and approximately 21% sits in the top ten. Sequenced: peripheral blood. All receptors come from a woman aged 80 or older with acute or convalescent COVID-19. Each CDR3 is given with its conserved first and last residue. The order of the fields is J gene, V gene, D gene, clone size, CDR3 DNA, CDR3 protein. The D gene is left open where the match is weak. Not all rows give a size; the values are once, few, many and, for expanded clones, a class.

j_call: TRBJ2-5; v_call: TRBV3-1/TRBV3-2; d_call: NA; clone_size: NA; cdr3_nt: TGTGCCAGCAGCCGAAGATCCGGACGGGCGGGGACGGAGACCCAGTACTTC; cdr3_aa: CASSRRSGRAGTETQYF
j_call: TRBJ2-3; v_call: TRBV5-1; d_call: TRBD2; clone_size: NA; cdr3_nt: TGCGCCAGCAGCTTGGGTAGCGGGAATCGGGCAGATACGCAGTATTTT; cdr3_aa: CASSLGSGNRADTQYF
j_call: TRBJ2-5; v_call: TRBV4-3; d_call: TRBD2; clone_size: NA; cdr3_nt: TGCGCCAGCAGCCAAAGCGGAGGCGGGGGTGAGACCCAGTACTTC; cdr3_aa: CASSQSGGGGETQYF
j_call: TRBJ1-5; v_call: TRBV2; d_call: TRBD1; clone_size: NA; cdr3_nt: TGTGCCAGCAGTTGGAGGACAGGGGGATCGGGAAGCAATCAGCCCCAGCATTTT; cdr3_aa: CASSWRTGGSGSNQPQHF
j_call: TRBJ1-5; v_call: TRBV7-2; d_call: TRBD1; clone_size: NA; cdr3_nt: TGTGCCAGCAGCGTCAGGACAGGGGGCAATCAGCCCCAGCATTTT; cdr3_aa: CASSVRTGGNQPQHF
j_call: TRBJ2-5; v_call: TRBV19; d_call: TRBD2; clone_size: once; cdr3_nt: TGTGCCAGTAGTAGCGGGGGGTACCAAGAGACCCAGTACTTC; cdr3_aa: CASSSGGYQETQYF
j_call: TRBJ2-7; v_call: TRBV2; d_call: NA; clone_size: NA; cdr3_nt: TGTGCCAGCAGTGAAGCGATGCAGGGGAGGGCCTACGAGCAGTACTTC; cdr3_aa: CASSEAMQGRAYEQYF
j_call: TRBJ1-2; v_call: TRBV19; d_call: NA; clone_size: NA; cdr3_nt: TGTGCCAGTAGTTTCCGACAGGCACGAAACTATGGCTACACCTTC; cdr3_aa: CASSFRQARNYGYTF
j_call: TRBJ2-2; v_call: TRBV5-1; d_call: NA; clone_size: NA; cdr3_nt: TGCGCCAGCAGTTACCAGGGGCCGGGGACCGGGGAGCTGTTTTTT; cdr3_aa: CASSYQGPGTGELFF
j_call: TRBJ2-3; v_call: TRBV5-4; d_call: TRBD2; clone_size: NA; cdr3_nt: TGTGCCAGCAGCCCCAATAGCGGGAGGGCCCAAGGTACGCAGTATTTT; cdr3_aa: CASSPNSGRAQGTQYF
j_call: TRBJ2-7; v_call: TRBV5-4; d_call: TRBD2; clone_size: NA; cdr3_nt: TGTGCCAGCAGCCGCGAACTAGCGGGAGCCTACGAGCAGTACTTC; cdr3_aa: CASSRELAGAYEQYF
j_call: TRBJ1-4; v_call: TRBV6-2/TRBV6-3; d_call: NA; clone_size: NA; cdr3_nt: TGTGCCAGCAGGCCTTCCGGTAATGAAAAACTGTTTTTT; cdr3_aa: CASRPSGNEKLFF
j_call: TRBJ1-2; v_call: TRBV27; d_call: NA; clone_size: NA; cdr3_nt: TGTGCCAGCAGTTTAGACAGGTACTCTAACTATGGCTACACCTTC; cdr3_aa: CASSLDRYSNYGYTF
j_call: TRBJ1-3; v_call: TRBV3-1/TRBV3-2; d_call: NA; clone_size: NA; cdr3_nt: TGTGCCAGCAGCCCTAGTAACAGGGCCTCTGGAAACACCATATATTTT; cdr3_aa: CASSPSNRASGNTIYF
j_call: TRBJ1-3; v_call: TRBV9; d_call: TRBD1; clone_size: NA; cdr3_nt: TGTGCCAGCAGCCCTCCGGACAGGGCTACCTTCTCTGGAAACACCATATATTTT; cdr3_aa: CASSPPDRATFSGNTIYF
j_call: TRBJ1-6; v_call: TRBV5-1; d_call: TRBD1; clone_size: once; cdr3_nt: TGCGCCAGCAGCCCGACCCCGACAGGGGGAGGCGATTCACCCCTCCACTTT; cdr3_aa: CASSPTPTGGGDSPLHF
j_call: TRBJ1-6; v_call: TRBV2; d_call: TRBD1; clone_size: NA; cdr3_nt: TGTGCCAGCAGTAGGACAGGGGGCCGGACACCCCTCCACTTT; cdr3_aa: CASSRTGGRTPLHF
j_call: TRBJ2-7; v_call: TRBV30; d_call: TRBD1; clone_size: NA; cdr3_nt: TGTGCCTGTCAGGGGGCCTACGAGCAGTACTTC; cdr3_aa: CACQGAYEQYF
j_call: TRBJ1-2; v_call: TRBV30; d_call: TRBD1; clone_size: once; cdr3_nt: TGTGCCTGGAGTACAGGGGGAAAAGACTATGGCTACACCTTC; cdr3_aa: CAWSTGGKDYGYTF
j_call: TRBJ1-2; v_call: TRBV2; d_call: TRBD1; clone_size: NA; cdr3_nt: TGTGCCAGCAGTTCTATATGGACAGGGAGGAACTATGGCTACACCTTC; cdr3_aa: CASSSIWTGRNYGYTF
j_call: TRBJ2-5; v_call: TRBV19; d_call: NA; clone_size: NA; cdr3_nt: TGTGCCAGTAGTATCGCCGGACACTTTGAAGAGACCCAGTACTTC; cdr3_aa: CASSIAGHFEETQYF
j_call: TRBJ1-1; v_call: TRBV21-1; d_call: NA; clone_size: NA; cdr3_nt: TGTGCCAGCAAGGACAGGGGGGAGACTGAAGCTTTCTTT; cdr3_aa: CASKDRGETEAFF
j_call: TRBJ1-3; v_call: TRBV18; d_call: NA; clone_size: NA; cdr3_nt: TGTGCCAGCTCACCTCCACGGACAAACTCTGGAAACACCATATATTTT; cdr3_aa: CASSPPRTNSGNTIYF
j_call: TRBJ1-1; v_call: TRBV25-1; d_call: TRBD1; clone_size: NA; cdr3_nt: TGTGCCAGCGTCGGACAGGGGGGGACTGAAGCTTTCTTT; cdr3_aa: CASVGQGGTEAFF
j_call: TRBJ1-1; v_call: TRBV7-2; d_call: NA; clone_size: NA; cdr3_nt: TGTGCCAGCAGCTTAGGCCCAACAGGGTACACTGAAGCTTTCTTT; cdr3_aa: CASSLGPTGYTEAFF
j_call: TRBJ2-4; v_call: TRBV7-2; d_call: NA; clone_size: NA; cdr3_nt: TGTGCCAGCAGCCCCCGAGGCAGGGAAGGGACCAAAAACATTCAGTACTTC; cdr3_aa: CASSPRGREGTKNIQYF
j_call: TRBJ1-4; v_call: TRBV11-2; d_call: NA; clone_size: NA; cdr3_nt: TGTGCCAGCAGCTTAGGGGGCCGGGTAGATGAAAAACTGTTTTTT; cdr3_aa: CASSLGGRVDEKLFF
j_call: TRBJ1-6; v_call: TRBV5-6; d_call: TRBD1; clone_size: NA; cdr3_nt: TGTGCCAGCAGCTTTTTGGGACAGGGCCAGAATTCACCCCTCCACTTT; cdr3_aa: CASSFLGQGQNSPLHF
j_call: TRBJ2-5; v_call: TRBV5-1; d_call: NA; clone_size: NA; cdr3_nt: TGCGCCAGCCGATGGAGGGATCATGAGACCCAGTACTTC; cdr3_aa: CASRWRDHETQYF
j_call: TRBJ2-7; v_call: TRBV11-2; d_call: TRBD1; clone_size: NA; cdr3_nt: TGTGCCAGCAGCTTAGGGGCAGGGGGAACCTACGAGCAGTACTTC; cdr3_aa: CASSLGAGGTYEQYF
j_call: TRBJ1-2; v_call: TRBV7-9; d_call: TRBD1; clone_size: NA; cdr3_nt: TGTGCCAGCAGCTCGCCTTACCGGGACAGGGAAGTGGATGGCTACACCTTC; cdr3_aa: CASSSPYRDREVDGYTF